This T cell receptor beta chain was identified in a study of T cell responses to AZD1222 COVID-19 vaccine. Libraries were prepared by immunoSEQ multiplex PCR; TCRdb keeps only in-frame clonotypes and omits some of them. The sample records about 150,000 clones, roughly 90% being singletons. The CDR3 is 15 residues long. V was pared by 0 bases and J by 2 bases, with 9 bases between. The V gene's germline CDR1 is SGDLS and CDR2 YYNGEE. Material: peripheral blood, obtained 28 days after the second AZD1222 dose. This receptor was identified in an adult who received the AZD1222 COVID-19 vaccine. This chain links TRBV9 with TRBJ1-5; possible D gene TRBD1, 5 bases. CDR3 sequence reads: CASSVAGSGNQPQHF. The CDR3 nucleotides read TGTGCCAGCAGCGTAGCAGGGAGCGGCAATCAGCCCCAGCATTTT.